Described below is a single TCR beta chain sequence and its context. The target antigen is unknown. An end of the junction does not agree with germline; a read error may underlie this. This sample is part of a study of Graves' ophthalmopathy and Graves' hyperthyroidism. General observations from the study: Clonotypes were expanded in thyroid at above 0.001 frequency, and most also appeared in blood. The model predicted progression of ophthalmopathy with a sensitivity of just over 70%, and its specificity was about 76%.

The authors amplified TCR beta CDR3 regions, and they did so from RNA transcripts for repertoire sequencing. The first round was an RT-PCR with HTBI primers, and the second round was a multiplex PCR. TCRdb redid the calling of the multiplex PCR reads with MiXCR, one entry per CDR3 protein. The sample holds about 740,000 distinct CDR3 sequences; around 40% are singletons and the top ten take 44%. Germline V gives CDR1 WSHSY, CDR2 SAAADI. The CDR3 consists of 17 residues. The source is an adult man with Graves' ophthalmopathy. This chain uses TRBV10-2 with TRBJ2-7; 9 bases are shared with TRBD1. The sequenced sample consisted of peripheral blood. The CDR3 bases are TGTGCCAGCAGCTTAGCTTTCGGGACAGGGAGCTCCTACGAGCAGTACTTC. The encoded protein is CASSLAFGTGSSYEQYF.